This note documents a single T cell receptor (beta chain) sequence. The V gene's germline CDR1 is MNHEY and CDR2 SVGAGI. The CDR3 extends over 16 amino acids. Trimming removed 4 bases at V and 2 bases at J, with 15 bases between. The data were taken from a study of control samples from healthy donors and cancer patients. Sequencing was performed with immunoSEQ multiplex PCR; in TCRdb, only in-frame clones are kept and a portion is missing. The data contain about 94,000 clones, 90% of them singletons. The chain combines TRBV6-5 with TRBJ1-5; tentative D call: TRBD1 (5 bases). Sequencing used blood. The TCR originated in a woman between 18 and 29 years old in good health. CDR3 sequence reads: CASSSLQEGGNQPQHF. The CDR3 region has the DNA TGTGCCAGCAGTTCCCTCCAGGAAGGGGGCAATCAGCCCCAGCATTTT.